This T cell receptor beta chain was sequenced for a study of blood T cell repertoires in COVID-19. Overall study context: Acute and convalescent COVID-19 samples came from the United States, Italy and Spain.

The J segment lost 2 bases and the V segment lost 5 bases, leaving 4 bases of the junction unmatched. The germline gives CDR1 MRHNA, CDR2 SNTAGT. The CDR3 consists of 15 residues. The method was immunoSEQ multiplex PCR; TCRdb's version includes in-frame clones alone and lacks a portion of them. The data show 150,000 to 200,000 clones, around 89% seen once. This clonotype was obtained from a human donor in a cohort sampled during active COVID-19. The specimen sequenced was peripheral blood. V gene TRBV6-4 combines with J gene TRBJ2-3, with 10 bases fitting TRBD2. The CDR3 coding sequence is TGTGCCAGCAGTCAAGCGGGAGGGATCACAGATACGCAGTATTTT. Translating it yields CASSQAGGITDTQYF.